The 4 T cell receptor beta chains below all came from one sample that was sequenced in a study of response to subunit inactivated influenza vaccine. TCRdb reanalysed the RT-PCR reads using MiXCR and keeps one entry per CDR3 protein. The repertoire consists of fewer than 600,000 distinct CDR3 sequences, with 6% to 9% occurring once and the leading ten covering around 12%. This sample comprised PBMCs from blood, obtained roughly 24 months after vaccination. The receptors were gathered from a man aged 50 to 69 who received an inactivated influenza vaccine.

This clonotype came up a few times. The CDR3 coding sequence is TGTGCCAGCAACTCCAAGGACAGGGGTGCAGATACGCAGTATTTT. It is translated as CASNSKDRGADTQYF. The chain couples TRBV5-4 to TRBJ2-3; 9 bases agree with TRBD1. Losses at the gene ends were 6 bases for V and 4 bases for J; bases not matched to a gene: 9. The CDR3 extends over 15 amino acids. The germline CDR1 and CDR2 sequences are SGHNT and YYREEE (reference sequence).

The gene calls are TRBV2 and TRBJ2-1; D unresolved. Trimming took off 4 bases at V and 0 bases at J, with 16 bases between the two ends. CDR3 length: 17 residues. Germline lookup yields CDR1 SNHLY and CDR2 FYNNEI. In DNA, the CDR3 is TGTGCCAGCAGTGGGTTACGAGACGAATCCTCCTACAATGAGCAGTTCTTC. This sequence encodes CASSGLRDESSYNEQFF.

This clonotype was seen more than once but under ten times. This chain connects TRBV7-6 to TRBJ2-7; 7 bases line up with TRBD1. The CDR3 consists of 15 residues. Trimming cost V 4 bases and J 3 bases; bases outside gene matches: 9. Looked up from germline, CDR1 is SGHVS and CDR2 is FNYEAQ. CDR3 protein: CASSSRQGRGYEQYF. CDR3 DNA: TGTGCCAGCAGCTCCCGACAGGGTAGGGGCTACGAGCAGTACTTC.

The chain is built from TRBV4-3 and TRBJ2-7; D call uncertain. The CDR3 contains 14 residues. Trimming shortened V by 0 bases and J by 1 base, and 7 bases separated the two germline ends. The V gene's germline CDR1 is LGHNA and CDR2 YSLEER. As DNA, the CDR3 is TGCGCCAGCAGCCAAGAGTCAGGATCCTACGAGCAGTACTTC. It specifies CASSQESGSYEQYF.